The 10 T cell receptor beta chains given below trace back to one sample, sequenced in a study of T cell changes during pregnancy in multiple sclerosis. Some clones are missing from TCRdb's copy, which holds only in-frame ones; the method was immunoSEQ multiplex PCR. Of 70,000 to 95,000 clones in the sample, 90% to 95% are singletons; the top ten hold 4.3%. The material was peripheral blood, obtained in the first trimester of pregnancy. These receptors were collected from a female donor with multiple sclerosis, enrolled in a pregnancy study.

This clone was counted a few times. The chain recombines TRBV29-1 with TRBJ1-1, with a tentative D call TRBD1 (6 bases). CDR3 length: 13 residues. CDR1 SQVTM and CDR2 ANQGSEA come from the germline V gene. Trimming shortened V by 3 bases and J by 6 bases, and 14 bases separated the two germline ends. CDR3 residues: CSVDTGSFSEAFF. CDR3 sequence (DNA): TGCAGCGTTGATACAGGGTCTTTTTCTGAAGCTTTCTTT.

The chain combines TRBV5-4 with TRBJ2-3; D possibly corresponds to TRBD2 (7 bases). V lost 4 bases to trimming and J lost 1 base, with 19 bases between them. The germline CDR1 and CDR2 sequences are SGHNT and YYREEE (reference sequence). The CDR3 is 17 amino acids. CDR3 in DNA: TGTGCCAGCAGCCCCCGGGGGGCGGGCGGGGGCACAGATACGCAGTATTTT. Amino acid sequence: CASSPRGAGGGTDTQYF.

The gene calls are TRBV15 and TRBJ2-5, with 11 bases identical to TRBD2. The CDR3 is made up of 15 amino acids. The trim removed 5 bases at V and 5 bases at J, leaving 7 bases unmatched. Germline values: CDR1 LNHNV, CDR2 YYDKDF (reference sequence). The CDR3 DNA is TGTGCCACCAGCGACCCTAGCGGGGGGTGGGAGACCCAGTACTTC. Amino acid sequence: CATSDPSGGWETQYF. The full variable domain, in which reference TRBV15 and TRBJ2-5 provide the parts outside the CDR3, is DAMVIQNPRYQVTQFGKPVTLSCSQTLNHNVMYWYQQKSSQAPKLLFHYYDKDFNNEADTPDNFQSRRPNTSFCFLDIRSPGLGDTAMYLCATSDPSGGWETQYFGPGTRLLVL.

In nucleotides, the CDR3 is TGTGCCAGCAGTTTCATCGGGTCTGGCTATGGCTACACCTTC. This encodes CASSFIGSGYGYTF. The chain employs TRBV28 and TRBJ1-2; D gene ambiguous. CDR1 and CDR2 from the germline V gene are MDHEN and SYDVKM. With 3 bases removed from V and 4 bases from J, the gap between germline ends came to 12 bases. This CDR3 has 14 residues.

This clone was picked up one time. CDR3 residues: CASSSRLSGELFF. CDR3 nucleotides: TGTGCCAGCAGCTCCAGGTTGTCCGGGGAGCTGTTTTTT. The chain is built from TRBV11-3 and TRBJ2-2; D uncertain. The CDR3 extends over 13 amino acids. From germline, CDR1 is SGHNT and CDR2 YENEEA. The ends were cut back, 4 bases at V and 6 bases at J, with 9 bases in the middle.

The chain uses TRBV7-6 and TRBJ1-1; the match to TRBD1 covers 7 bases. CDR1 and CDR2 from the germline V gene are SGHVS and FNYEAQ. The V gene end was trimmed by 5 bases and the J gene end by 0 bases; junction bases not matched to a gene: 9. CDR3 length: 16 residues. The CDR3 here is CASSQKAGTVNTEAFF. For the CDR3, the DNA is TGTGCCAGCAGCCAGAAGGCCGGGACAGTGAACACTGAAGCTTTCTTT.

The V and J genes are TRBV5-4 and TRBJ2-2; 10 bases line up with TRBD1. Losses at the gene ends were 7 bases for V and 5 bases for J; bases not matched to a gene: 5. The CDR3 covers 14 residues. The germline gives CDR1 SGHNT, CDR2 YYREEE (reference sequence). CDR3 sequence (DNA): TGTGCCAGCTTGGGACAGGGGAATACCGGGGAGCTGTTTTTT. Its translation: CASLGQGNTGELFF. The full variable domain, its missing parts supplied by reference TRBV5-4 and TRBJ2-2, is ETGVTQSPTHLIKTRGQQVTLRCSSQSGHNTVSWYQQALGQGPQFIFQYYREEENGRGNFPPRFSGLQFPNYSSELNVNALELDDSALYLCASLGQGNTGELFFGEGSRLTVL.

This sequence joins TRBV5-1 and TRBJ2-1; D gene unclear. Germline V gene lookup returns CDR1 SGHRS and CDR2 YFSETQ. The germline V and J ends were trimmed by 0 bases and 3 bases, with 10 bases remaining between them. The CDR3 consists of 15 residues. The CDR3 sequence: CASSLVGGDYNEQFF. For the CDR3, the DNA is TGCGCCAGCAGCTTGGTTGGCGGAGACTACAATGAGCAGTTCTTC.

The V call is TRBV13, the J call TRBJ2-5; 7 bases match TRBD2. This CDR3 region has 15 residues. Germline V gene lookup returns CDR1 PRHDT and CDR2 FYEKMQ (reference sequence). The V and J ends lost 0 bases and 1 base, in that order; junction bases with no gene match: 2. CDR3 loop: CASSLGGGGQETQYF. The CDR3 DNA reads TGTGCCAGCAGCTTAGGAGGCGGGGGCCAAGAGACCCAGTACTTC.

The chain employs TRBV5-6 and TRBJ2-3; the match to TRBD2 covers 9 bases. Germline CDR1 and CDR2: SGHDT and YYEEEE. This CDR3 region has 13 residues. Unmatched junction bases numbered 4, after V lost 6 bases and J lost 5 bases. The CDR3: CASKPSGVDTQYF. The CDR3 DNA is TGTGCCAGCAAACCTAGCGGGGTAGATACGCAGTATTTT.